This T cell receptor beta chain was sequenced during a study of blood T cells in healthy people across ages (dated by TCRdb to 2015 to 2017). A note on the overall study: In model experiments, template switching captured about one uniquely barcoded TCR beta cDNA molecule for every two T cells. For two donors (one aged 18 to 30 and one aged 80 or older), the study analyzed two additional independent replicas of 1 million unique cDNA reads from the same blood draw. Age-related changes in TCR beta repertoire diversity were measured in the study by deep sequencing normalized with unique cDNA molecular identifiers. The donors were split into four age groups: young (average about 16 years), middle-aged (roughly 39), aged (about 56) and long-lived (under 90). Paper-wide results and their limitations: Since profiling was done on bulk unsorted PBMCs, naive and antigen-experienced compartments could not be conclusively compared. Compared with the aged group, the long-lived group had more naive CD4+ T cells, fewer expanded clones and increased TCR diversity, suggesting age selection. Observed TCR beta diversity per million T cells fell roughly linearly with age, and a significant reduction was already apparent by age roughly 40. Because donor CMV infection status was unknown, age-related changes in expanded clonotypes were potentially confounded. Estimates of total diversity from one million sequenced T cells were regarded as lower bounds and underestimates. There was a strong correlation between observed TCR beta diversity and the percentage of naive T cells measured by flow cytometry.

The roughly 39 donors, aged about 6 to 95 years, were systemically healthy Caucasian individuals from Russia. Around 10 milliliters of peripheral blood were drawn from each donor into EDTA-treated Vacutainer tubes. Ficoll-Paque density-gradient centrifugation was used to isolate PBMCs, with at least 7 million obtained per sample. Trizol reagent was used to extract total RNA from the PBMCs, yielding at least 6 micrograms per sample. For every donor, flow cytometry on a PBMC aliquot measured the percentage of naive CD45RAhigh/CD27high T cells. Library prep was done by 5' RACE. Data came from an Illumina HiSeq 2500. A second PCR of roughly 7 to 11 cycles was performed with a sample-barcoded 5' primer and a J-beta primer mix. Each TCR beta cDNA molecule received a unique molecular identifier from a template-switch 5' adaptor carrying 12 random nucleotides. At least 2.5 million CDR3-containing paired-end reads were obtained from each sample. First-strand cDNA was synthesized from all RNA with the Mint cDNA synthesis kit, primed by a TRBC-specific oligonucleotide. After uracil-DNA glycosylase treatment, a first 18-cycle PCR used universal primers M1SS and BC2_uni_R on all cDNA. In the authors' own workflow: Each sample was normalized by randomly selecting 1 million high-quality reads, each carrying a distinct molecular identifier. Instead of being binned into consensus sequences, reads that shared molecular identifiers were thrown out. MiTCR, run with a Q25 quality threshold and the strictest error-elimination algorithm, handled CDR3 identification, clonotype clustering and error correction. A nonparametric unseen species model with Euler transformation was used to estimate a lower bound on total TCR beta diversity. TCRdb reworked the public reads: Q25 trimming with fastp, MiXCR clone assembly, productive beta chains retained. When rows share a CDR3 protein, they turn into one entry using the most common DNA and genes. In this record, the V and J calls reflect TCRdb's handling and not the investigators' own analysis. The sample table records roughly 500,000 distinct CDR3 sequences; 20% to 30% of these occur just once. Just under 9% of the sample is in the top ten clones.

Reading the germline V gene gives CDR1 SGHTA and CDR2 FQGNSA. The CDR3 contains 16 residues, cysteine and phenylalanine counted. Only the CDR3 DNA is retained, 48 bases long and in frame from the first base. On this clonotype: Its antigen is still unknown. A read error may account for a junction end that differs from germline.

The data also belong to a second study, concerning T cells of mothers and their children. Taken from the second paper: The donors were nine systemically healthy Caucasian individuals, made up of three mothers and their six children. cDNA synthesis consumed the entire amount of extracted RNA, loaded at approximately 1.4 ug RNA in each 15 ul reaction. Sample barcodes and 2-4 random nucleotides were added via the M1S primer in the second PCR. Each mother yielded over 8.5 million TCR beta CDR3 reads and each child 3 million or so reads. Thymic selection shapes the output of TCR recombination in a similar way in related and unrelated pairs, and inherited differences have a minor effect. Normalized repertoire overlap was always slightly but never significantly higher in related than unrelated mother-child pairs. With a sensitivity of about 100 clones per million clonotypes, no persistent microchimeric T cell clones were detected. In the study, deep NGS was used to compare the TCR beta repertoires of mothers and children, and features distinguishing related mother-child pairs from unrelated individuals were sought. On average, the children were around 11 +/- 4 years old, while the mothers were about 40 +/- 4 years old. After adapter ligation was performed with NEBNext reagents, the libraries were sequenced on an Illumina HiSeq 2000 with 100+100 nt paired-end reads. To prevent cross-contamination, the mother and child libraries were prepared a month apart and were sequenced in separate runs. Between roughly 500,000 and 2,300,000 distinct TCR beta clonotypes were identified per donor. Naive TCR beta clonotypes were estimated from low-frequency clonotypes matched to each donor's FACS-determined naive share, without sorting.

The sequence came from a boy younger than 18 in good health. The material sequenced was blood. The rearranged segments are TRBV7-2 and TRBJ2-1, and 14 junctional nucleotides match TRBD2. CDR3 sequence: CASSSRLAGGPNGQFF. Read as DNA, the sequence is TGTGCCAGCAGCTCCCGACTAGCGGGAGGGCCCAATGGGCAGTTCTTC.